Below, 2 T cell receptor beta chains from the same sample are listed, as sequenced in a study of control samples from healthy donors and cancer patients. Measured with immunoSEQ multiplex PCR; TCRdb has only the in-frame clones, and not every one. This sample yields fewer than 85,000 clones, of which 91% are seen a single time; 15% to 18% belongs to the top ten. Sample: blood. The source is a man aged 30 to 39 in good health.

The chain joins TRBV30 to TRBJ1-5, with D hard to call. CDR1 is GTSNPN and CDR2 is SVGIG in the germline V gene (reference sequence). V gave up 0 bases and J gave up 4 bases, with 10 bases separating them. CDR3 length equals 14 residues. CDR3 nucleotide sequence: TGTGCCTGGAGTGTCGACACCGGTAATCAGCCCCAGCATTTT. This sequence encodes CAWSVDTGNQPQHF.

J is TRBJ2-6 and V is TRBV5-6; 11 nucleotides agree with TRBD1. Germline V gene data show CDR1 as SGHDT and CDR2 as YYEEEE. The CDR3 has 17 residues. After removal of 3 bases from V and 1 base from J, the junction contained 3 bases not matched to a gene. The CDR3 here is CASSSGQGASGANVLTF. The CDR3 DNA reads as TGTGCCAGCAGCTCAGGACAGGGGGCGTCTGGGGCCAACGTCCTGACTTTC. Together with reference TRBV5-6 and TRBJ2-6, the CDR3 gives the full variable domain: DAGVTQSPTHLIKTRGQQVTLRCSPKSGHDTVSWYQQALGQGPQFIFQYYEEEERQRGNFPDRFSGHQFPNYSSELNVNALLLGDSALYLCASSSGQGASGANVLTFGAGSRLTVL.